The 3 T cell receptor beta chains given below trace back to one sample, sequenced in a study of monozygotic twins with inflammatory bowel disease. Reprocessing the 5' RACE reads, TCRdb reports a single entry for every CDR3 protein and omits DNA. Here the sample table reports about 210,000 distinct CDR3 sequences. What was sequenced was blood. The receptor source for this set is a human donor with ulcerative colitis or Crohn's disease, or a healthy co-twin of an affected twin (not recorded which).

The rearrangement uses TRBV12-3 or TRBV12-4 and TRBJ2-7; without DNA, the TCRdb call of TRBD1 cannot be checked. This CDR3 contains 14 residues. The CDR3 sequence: CASRTGSFYYEQYF.

This CDR3 is CASSLELAVNNEQFF. The V gene is TRBV5-1, the J gene TRBJ2-1; as DNA is missing, the TRBD2 call by TCRdb cannot be tested. Germline CDR1 and CDR2: SGHRS and YFSETQ. This CDR3 is built from 15 residues.

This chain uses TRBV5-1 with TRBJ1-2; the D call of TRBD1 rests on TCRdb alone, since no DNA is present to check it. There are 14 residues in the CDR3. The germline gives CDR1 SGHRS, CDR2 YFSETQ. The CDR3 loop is CASGRTGGAYGYTF.